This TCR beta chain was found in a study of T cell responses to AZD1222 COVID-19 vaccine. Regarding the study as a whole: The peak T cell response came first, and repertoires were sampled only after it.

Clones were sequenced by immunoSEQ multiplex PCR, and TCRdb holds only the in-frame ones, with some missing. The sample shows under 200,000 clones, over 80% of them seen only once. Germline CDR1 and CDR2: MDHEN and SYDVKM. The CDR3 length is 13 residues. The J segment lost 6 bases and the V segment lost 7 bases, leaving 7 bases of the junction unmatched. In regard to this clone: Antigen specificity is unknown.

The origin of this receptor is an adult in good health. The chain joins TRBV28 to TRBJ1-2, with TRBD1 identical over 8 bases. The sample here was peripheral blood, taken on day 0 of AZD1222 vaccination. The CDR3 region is CASTVDRGNGYTF. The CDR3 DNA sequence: TGTGCCAGCACCGTCGACAGGGGTAATGGCTACACCTTC.